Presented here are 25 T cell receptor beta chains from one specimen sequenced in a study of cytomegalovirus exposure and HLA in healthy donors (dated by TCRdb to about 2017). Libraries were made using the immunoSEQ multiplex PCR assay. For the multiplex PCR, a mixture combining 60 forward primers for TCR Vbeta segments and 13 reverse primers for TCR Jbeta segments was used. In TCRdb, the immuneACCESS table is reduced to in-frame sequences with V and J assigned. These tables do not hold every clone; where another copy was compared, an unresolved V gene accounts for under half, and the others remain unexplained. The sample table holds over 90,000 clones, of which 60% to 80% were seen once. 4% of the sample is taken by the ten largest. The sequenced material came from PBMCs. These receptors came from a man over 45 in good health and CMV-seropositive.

CDR3 coding DNA: TGTGCCAGTATGTTTACAGGGGGCTTCTATGAGCAGTTCTTC. Protein sequence: CASMFTGGFYEQFF. This chain connects TRBV6-5 to TRBJ2-1; 9 nucleotides align to TRBD1. The CDR3 is 14 residues long. Germline loops: CDR1 MNHEY, CDR2 SVGAGI. V was clipped by 9 bases and J by 8 bases; unmatched bases: 11.

Here the CDR3 DNA reads TGTGCCAGCAGCGTAGGTGGCGGGAAGATAGATACGCAGTATTTT. It specifies CASSVGGGKIDTQYF. This sequence joins TRBV9 and TRBJ2-3; weak D call: TRBD2 (6 bases). The CDR3 sequence is 15 residues long. Between the trimmed V and J ends, which lost 0 bases and 5 bases, there was a span of 13 bases. Per the germline V gene, CDR1 is SGDLS and CDR2 is YYNGEE.

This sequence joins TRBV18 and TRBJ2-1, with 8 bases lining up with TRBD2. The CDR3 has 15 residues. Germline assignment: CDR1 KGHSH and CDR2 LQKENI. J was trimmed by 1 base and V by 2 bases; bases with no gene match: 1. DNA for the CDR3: TGTGCCAGCTCACCATTAGCGGGATCCTACAATGAGCAGTTCTTC. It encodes CASSPLAGSYNEQFF.

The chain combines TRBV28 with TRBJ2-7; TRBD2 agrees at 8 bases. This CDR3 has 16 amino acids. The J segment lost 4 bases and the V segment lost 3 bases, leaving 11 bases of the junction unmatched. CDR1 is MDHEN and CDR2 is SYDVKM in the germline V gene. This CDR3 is CASSLGGPGRAYEQYF. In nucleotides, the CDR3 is TGTGCCAGCAGTTTGGGGGGACCCGGGAGGGCGTACGAGCAGTACTTC.

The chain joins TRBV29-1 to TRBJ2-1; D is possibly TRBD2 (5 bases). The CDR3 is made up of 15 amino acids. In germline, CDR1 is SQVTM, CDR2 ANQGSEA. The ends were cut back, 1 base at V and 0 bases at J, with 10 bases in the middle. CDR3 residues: CSVEGTGSSYNEQFF. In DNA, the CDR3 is TGCAGCGTTGAAGGGACGGGGAGCTCCTACAATGAGCAGTTCTTC.

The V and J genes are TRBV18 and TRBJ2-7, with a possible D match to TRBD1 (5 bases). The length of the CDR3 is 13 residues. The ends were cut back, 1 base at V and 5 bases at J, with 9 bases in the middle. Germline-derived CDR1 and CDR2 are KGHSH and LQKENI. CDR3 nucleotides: TGTGCCAGCTCACCACTTGCAGGGAACGAGCAGTACTTC. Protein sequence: CASSPLAGNEQYF.

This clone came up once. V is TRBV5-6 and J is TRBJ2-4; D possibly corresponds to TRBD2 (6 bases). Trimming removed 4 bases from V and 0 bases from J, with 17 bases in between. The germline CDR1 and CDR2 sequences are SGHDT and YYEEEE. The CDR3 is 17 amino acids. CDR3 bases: TGTGCCAGCAGCCTGTGGGGACTGGTCCTAGCCAAAAACATTCAGTACTTC. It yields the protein CASSLWGLVLAKNIQYF.

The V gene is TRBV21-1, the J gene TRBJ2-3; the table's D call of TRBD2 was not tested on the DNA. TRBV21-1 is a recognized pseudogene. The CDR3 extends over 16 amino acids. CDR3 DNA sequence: TGTGCCAGCCCTAGTGGGTGGCTAGTGGCGCCAGATACGCAGTATTTT. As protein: CASPSGWLVAPDTQYF.

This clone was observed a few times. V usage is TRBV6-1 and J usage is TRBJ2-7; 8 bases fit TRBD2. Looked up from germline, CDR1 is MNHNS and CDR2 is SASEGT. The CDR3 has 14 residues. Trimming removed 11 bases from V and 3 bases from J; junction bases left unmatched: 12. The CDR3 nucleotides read TGTGCCGTCCAGCGGACTAGCAGAAGCTACGAGCAGTACTTC. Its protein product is CAVQRTSRSYEQYF.

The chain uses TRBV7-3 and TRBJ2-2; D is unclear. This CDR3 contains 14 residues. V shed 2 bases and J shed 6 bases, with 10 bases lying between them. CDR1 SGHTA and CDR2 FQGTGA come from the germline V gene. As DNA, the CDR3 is TGTGCCAGCAGCTTAGGTATTTCGGCCGGGGAGCTGTTTTTT. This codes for CASSLGISAGELFF.

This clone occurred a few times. CDR3 bases: TGTGCCAGCAGAGCCTCTGGGGCCAACGTCCTGACTTTC. Its protein is CASRASGANVLTF. The V and J genes are TRBV28 and TRBJ2-6; D unclear. CDR3 length equals 13 residues. Germline V gives CDR1 MDHEN, CDR2 SYDVKM. Trimming left V 6 bases short and J 0 bases short, with 3 bases between.

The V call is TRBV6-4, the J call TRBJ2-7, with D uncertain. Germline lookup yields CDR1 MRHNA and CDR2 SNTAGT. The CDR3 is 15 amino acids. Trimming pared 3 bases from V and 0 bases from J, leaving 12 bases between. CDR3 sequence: CASSEVRITSYEQYF. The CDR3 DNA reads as TGTGCCAGCAGTGAAGTGCGGATAACCTCCTACGAGCAGTACTTC.

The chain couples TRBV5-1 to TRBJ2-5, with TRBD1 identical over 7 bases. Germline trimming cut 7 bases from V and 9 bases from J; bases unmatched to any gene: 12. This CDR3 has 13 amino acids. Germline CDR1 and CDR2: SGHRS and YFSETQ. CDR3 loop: CASGRGPQGAQYF. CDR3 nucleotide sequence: TGCGCCAGCGGCCGGGGCCCTCAGGGGGCCCAGTACTTC.

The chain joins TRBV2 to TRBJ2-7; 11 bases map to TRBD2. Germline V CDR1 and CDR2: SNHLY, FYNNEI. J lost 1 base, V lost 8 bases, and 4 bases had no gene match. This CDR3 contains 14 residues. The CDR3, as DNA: TGTGCCAGCTTCCGACTAGCGGGGTCCTACGAGCAGTACTTC. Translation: CASFRLAGSYEQYF.

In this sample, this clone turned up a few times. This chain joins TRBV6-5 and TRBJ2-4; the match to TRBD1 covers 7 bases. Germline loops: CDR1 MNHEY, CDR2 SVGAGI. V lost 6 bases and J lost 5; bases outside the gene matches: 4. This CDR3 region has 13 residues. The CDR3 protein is CASRRQGENIQYF. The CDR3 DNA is TGTGCCAGCAGACGACAGGGAGAAAACATTCAGTACTTC.

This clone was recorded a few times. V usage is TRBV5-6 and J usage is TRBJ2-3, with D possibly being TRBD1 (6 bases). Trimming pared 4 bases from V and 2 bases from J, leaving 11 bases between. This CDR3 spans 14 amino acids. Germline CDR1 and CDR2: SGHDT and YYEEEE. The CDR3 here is CASSRGGYTDTQYF. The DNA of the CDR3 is TGTGCCAGCAGCAGAGGGGGTTACACAGATACGCAGTATTTT.

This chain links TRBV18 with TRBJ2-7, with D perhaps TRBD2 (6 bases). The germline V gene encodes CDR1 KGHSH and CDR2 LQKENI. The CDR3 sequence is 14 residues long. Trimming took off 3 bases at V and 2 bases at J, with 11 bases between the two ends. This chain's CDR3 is CASSPGTGAYEQYF. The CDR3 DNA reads TGTGCCAGCTCACCGGGGACGGGAGCCTACGAGCAGTACTTC. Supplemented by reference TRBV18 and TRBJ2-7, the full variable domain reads NAGVMQNPRHLVRRRGQEARLRCSPMKGHSHVYWYRQLPEEGLKFMVYLQKENIIDESGMPKERFSAEFPKEGPSILRIQQVVRGDSAAYFCASSPGTGAYEQYFGPGTRLTVT.

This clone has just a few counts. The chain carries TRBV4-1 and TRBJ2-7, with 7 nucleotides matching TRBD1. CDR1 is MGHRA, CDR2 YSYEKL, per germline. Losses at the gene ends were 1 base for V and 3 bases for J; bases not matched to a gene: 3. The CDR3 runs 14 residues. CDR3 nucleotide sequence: TGCGCCAGCAGCCAAGGTGACAGGGTCTACGAGCAGTACTTC. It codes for CASSQGDRVYEQYF.

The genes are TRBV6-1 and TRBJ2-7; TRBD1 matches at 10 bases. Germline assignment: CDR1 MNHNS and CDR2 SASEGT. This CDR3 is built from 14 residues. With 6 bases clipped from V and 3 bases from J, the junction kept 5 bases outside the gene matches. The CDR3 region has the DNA TGTGCCAGCAGGACAGGGGGCGAGAACTACGAGCAGTACTTC. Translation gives CASRTGGENYEQYF.

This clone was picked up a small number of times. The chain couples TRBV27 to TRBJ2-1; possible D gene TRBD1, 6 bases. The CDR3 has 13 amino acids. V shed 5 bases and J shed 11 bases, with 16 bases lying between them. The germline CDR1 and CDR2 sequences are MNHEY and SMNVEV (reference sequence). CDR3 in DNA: TGTGCCAGCAGTGCCGGACAGACCCCCCAGCAGTTCTTC. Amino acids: CASSAGQTPQQFF.

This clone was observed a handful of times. The CDR3 DNA sequence: TGTGCCACCAGCAGAGTTACGGGAAGCACAGATACGCAGTATTTT. Protein: CATSRVTGSTDTQYF. The chain combines TRBV15 with TRBJ2-3, with D possibly matching TRBD2 (5 bases). Trimming took off 1 base at V and 0 bases at J, with 8 bases between the two ends. From germline, CDR1 is LNHNV and CDR2 YYDKDF (reference sequence). CDR3 length equals 15 residues.

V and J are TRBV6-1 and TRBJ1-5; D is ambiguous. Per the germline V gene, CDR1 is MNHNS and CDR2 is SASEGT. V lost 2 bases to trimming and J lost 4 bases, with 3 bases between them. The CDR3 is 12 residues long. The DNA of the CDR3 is TGTGCCAGCAGTGAAACAAATCAGCCCCAGCATTTT. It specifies CASSETNQPQHF.

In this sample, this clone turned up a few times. The CDR3 reads CASTRTSENTGELFF. The CDR3 region has the DNA TGCGCCAGCACGCGGACTAGCGAGAACACCGGGGAGCTGTTTTTT. The chain uses TRBV5-1 and TRBJ2-2; TRBD2 matches 9 bases. The germline CDR1 and CDR2 sequences are SGHRS and YFSETQ. The J segment lost 1 base and the V segment lost 6 bases, leaving 4 bases of the junction unmatched. The CDR3 totals 15 residues.

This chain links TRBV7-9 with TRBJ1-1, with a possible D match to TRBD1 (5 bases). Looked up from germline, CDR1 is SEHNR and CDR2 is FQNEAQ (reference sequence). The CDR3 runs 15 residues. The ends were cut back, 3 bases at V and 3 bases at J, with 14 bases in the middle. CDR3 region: CASSFWGDVDTEAFF. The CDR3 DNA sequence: TGTGCCAGCAGCTTCTGGGGGGACGTGGACACTGAAGCTTTCTTT.

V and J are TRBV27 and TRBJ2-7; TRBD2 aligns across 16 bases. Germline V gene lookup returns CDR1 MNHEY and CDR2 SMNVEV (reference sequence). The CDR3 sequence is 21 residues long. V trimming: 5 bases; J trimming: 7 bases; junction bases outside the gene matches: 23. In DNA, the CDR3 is TGTGCCAGCAGTACTTCCACCCCAGGGACTAGCGGGAGGGCCTACAGGAGGGAGCAGTACTTC. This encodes CASSTSTPGTSGRAYRREQYF.